These 17 T cell receptor beta chains share one sample of origin, sequenced in a study of radiotherapy plus CTLA-4 blockade in lung cancer. The method was immunoSEQ multiplex PCR; TCRdb's version includes in-frame clones alone and lacks a portion of them. The repertoire holds about 77,000 clones, with 74% as singletons. The sample in question was peripheral blood, obtained from a patient treated with radiotherapy plus ipilimumab. The receptors derive from a human donor with non-small cell lung cancer whose response to radiotherapy plus ipilimumab could not be evaluated.

This clone was detected once. This rearrangement joins TRBV5-1 to TRBJ1-4, with a tentative D call TRBD1 (5 bases). CDR3 length: 15 amino acids. V lost 4 bases and J lost 3, with 13 bases in between. Germline CDR1 reads SGHRS; CDR2 reads YFSETQ. This CDR3 is CASSLPTVSNEKLFF. CDR3 coding DNA: TGCGCCAGCAGCCTCCCGACAGTCTCTAATGAAAAACTGTTTTTT.

This chain's CDR3 is CAWTGGGYEQYF. The CDR3 DNA reads as TGTGCCTGGACAGGGGGTGGGTACGAGCAGTACTTC. The chain carries TRBV30 and TRBJ2-7; 7 bases agree with TRBD1. Germline V gene data show CDR1 as GTSNPN and CDR2 as SVGIG (reference sequence). CDR3 length: 12 residues. Trimming cost V 4 bases and J 4 bases; bases outside gene matches: 4.

The chain is built from TRBV10-3 and TRBJ2-1; possibly TRBD2 for D (5 bases). Deletions cut 1 base from V and 6 bases from J, with 13 bases between. The CDR3 has 15 residues. CDR1 is ENHRY and CDR2 is SYGVKD in the germline V gene. CDR3 sequence reads: CAISEYRGLANEQFF. CDR3 sequence (DNA): TGTGCCATCAGTGAGTATAGAGGGTTAGCCAATGAGCAGTTCTTC.

The chain recombines TRBV5-5 with TRBJ2-7; the match to TRBD2 covers 8 bases. The CDR3 sequence is 15 residues long. Trimming cost V 6 bases and J 5 bases; bases outside gene matches: 13. CDR1 SGHKS and CDR2 YYEKEE come from the germline V gene (reference sequence). The CDR3 spells CASTRPGGTLDEQYF. CDR3 bases: TGTGCCAGCACCCGCCCGGGGGGGACCCTTGACGAGCAGTACTTC.

V gene TRBV4-2 combines with J gene TRBJ1-3; 9 bases match TRBD1. CDR1 LGHNA and CDR2 YNFKEQ come from the germline V gene. V lost 4 bases and J lost 7; bases outside the gene matches: 2. This CDR3 has 13 amino acids. For the CDR3, the DNA is TGTGCCAGCAGCCGAGACAGGGGGAACACCATATATTTT. As protein: CASSRDRGNTIYF.

The rearrangement links TRBV9 to TRBJ1-3, with 7 bases lining up with TRBD1. From germline, CDR1 is SGDLS and CDR2 YYNGEE. Trimming at V came to 0 bases and at J to 4 bases, leaving 13 bases not matched to a gene. The CDR3 totals 18 residues. The CDR3 protein is CASSVVARDRAAGNTIYF. In DNA form, the CDR3 reads TGTGCCAGCAGCGTAGTCGCGAGAGACAGGGCTGCCGGAAACACCATATATTTT.

The CDR3 DNA reads TGTGCCAGCTCACCACCGAGGGCAGGGGGCGCAGAGACCCAGTACTTC. Encoded protein: CASSPPRAGGAETQYF. The chain carries TRBV18 and TRBJ2-5; 8 positions agree with TRBD1. With V trimmed by 0 bases and J by 4 bases, 7 bases remained unmatched. This CDR3 has 16 residues. Germline V gene lookup returns CDR1 KGHSH and CDR2 LQKENI.

The chain joins TRBV27 to TRBJ2-2; 7 bases align to TRBD1. The V and J ends lost 0 bases and 4 bases, in that order; junction bases with no gene match: 5. CDR1 MNHEY and CDR2 SMNVEV come from the germline V gene (reference sequence). This CDR3 spans 16 amino acids. The CDR3 DNA is TGTGCCAGCAGTTTATCAGGGGGCGCGTCCACCGGGGAGCTGTTTTTT. This encodes CASSLSGGASTGELFF.

In this sample, this clone turned up a few times. The gene calls are TRBV2 and TRBJ2-3; a possible D gene is TRBD2 (5 bases). The CDR3 has 14 amino acids. Germline loops: CDR1 SNHLY, CDR2 FYNNEI. Between the trimmed V and J ends, which lost 7 bases and 3 bases, there was a span of 14 bases. CDR3 DNA sequence: TGTGCCAGCACGGCCAACCCGGGGACAGATACGCAGTATTTT. Translated, it gives CASTANPGTDTQYF.

This chain connects TRBV5-4 to TRBJ1-1; D ambiguous. This CDR3 has 14 amino acids. The V gene's germline CDR1 is SGHNT and CDR2 YYREEE (reference sequence). The V and J ends lost 5 bases and 1 base respectively, with 12 bases between them. This CDR3 reads CASSNPGRNTEAFF. The CDR3 bases are TGTGCCAGCAGTAACCCGGGGAGGAACACTGAAGCTTTCTTT.

The chain couples TRBV18 to TRBJ1-2; D is ambiguous. The CDR3 is 15 amino acids. V lost 2 bases to trimming and J lost 6 bases, with 16 bases between them. Per the germline V gene, CDR1 is KGHSH and CDR2 is LQKENI. CDR3 DNA sequence: TGTGCCAGCTCACCAGGGCGTGCAGCCACAGATGGCTACACCTTC. Protein product: CASSPGRAATDGYTF. The full variable domain, its missing parts supplied by reference TRBV18 and TRBJ1-2, is NAGVMQNPRHLVRRRGQEARLRCSPMKGHSHVYWYRQLPEEGLKFMVYLQKENIIDESGMPKERFSAEFPKEGPSILRIQQVVRGDSAAYFCASSPGRAATDGYTFGSGTRLTVV.

The rearrangement links TRBV19 to TRBJ1-4; 9 bases align to TRBD1. Germline V gene lookup returns CDR1 LNHDA and CDR2 SQIVND (reference sequence). This CDR3 has 17 amino acids. With 6 bases clipped from V and 0 bases from J, the junction kept 8 bases outside the gene matches. CDR3 coding DNA: TGTGCCAGTAGAAAGGGACAGGGTTTTGCAACTAATGAAAAACTGTTTTTT. Translation: CASRKGQGFATNEKLFF.

The chain has TRBV12-5 and TRBJ2-7, with 8 bases fitting TRBD2. This CDR3 spans 15 amino acids. Germline V lookup: CDR1 LGHNT, CDR2 FRNRAP. J lost 6 bases, V lost 0 bases, and 7 bases had no gene match. The CDR3 reads CASGLVHGRASEQYF. The DNA of the CDR3 is TGTGCTAGTGGTTTGGTACACGGGAGGGCCTCCGAGCAGTACTTC. Using reference TRBV12-5 and TRBJ2-7 for the parts outside the CDR3, the full variable domain is DARVTQTPRHKVTEMGQEVTMRCQPILGHNTVFWYRQTMMQGLELLAYFRNRAPLDDSGMPKDRFSAEMPDATLATLKIQPSEPRDSAVYFCASGLVHGRASEQYFGPGTRLTVT.

This chain joins TRBV7-9 and TRBJ1-5, with 10 bases aligning to TRBD1. The germline V gene has CDR1 SEHNR and CDR2 FQNEAQ (reference sequence). V lost 5 bases to trimming and J lost 6 bases; unmatched junction nucleotides: 4. This CDR3 has 14 amino acids. CDR3 sequence (DNA): TGTGCCAGCAGCCCCGGGACAGGGGCTCAGCCCCAGCATTTT. It is translated as CASSPGTGAQPQHF.

V and J are TRBV4-2 and TRBJ2-7, with a possible D match to TRBD2 (6 bases). Trimming left V 4 bases short and J 7 bases short, with 11 bases between. CDR3 length: 12 residues. Germline V gives CDR1 LGHNA, CDR2 YNFKEQ. DNA for the CDR3: TGTGCCAGCAGCCCCGTGGGACTTGAGCAGTACTTC. The encoded protein is CASSPVGLEQYF.

This sequence joins TRBV2 and TRBJ2-7; tentatively, D is TRBD1 (6 bases). Trimming left V 6 bases short and J 4 bases short, with 13 bases between. Looked up from germline, CDR1 is SNHLY and CDR2 is FYNNEI. This CDR3 is 13 amino acids long. The DNA of the CDR3 is TGTGCCAGCAGGAGGCAGGGGCGATACGAGCAGTACTTC. It specifies CASRRQGRYEQYF.

The chain is built from TRBV13 and TRBJ1-4; weak D call: TRBD1 (6 bases). Trimming took 5 bases from V and 0 from J, leaving 19 bases between them. The CDR3 has 18 amino acids. Germline V CDR1 and CDR2: PRHDT, FYEKMQ (reference sequence). In DNA, the CDR3 is TGTGCCAGCAGCATCGACACAGGGCCCCCCCCAACTAATGAAAAACTGTTTTTT. This sequence encodes CASSIDTGPPPTNEKLFF.